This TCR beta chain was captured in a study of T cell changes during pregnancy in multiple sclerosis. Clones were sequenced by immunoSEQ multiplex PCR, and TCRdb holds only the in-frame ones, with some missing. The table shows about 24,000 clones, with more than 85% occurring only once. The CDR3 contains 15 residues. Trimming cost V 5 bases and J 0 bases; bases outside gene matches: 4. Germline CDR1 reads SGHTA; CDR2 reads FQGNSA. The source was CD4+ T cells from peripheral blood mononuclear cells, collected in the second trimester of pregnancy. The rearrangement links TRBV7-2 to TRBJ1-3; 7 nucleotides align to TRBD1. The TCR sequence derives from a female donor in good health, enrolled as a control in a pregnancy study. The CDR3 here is CASSRDRGSGNTIYF. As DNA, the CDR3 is TGTGCCAGCAGCCGGGACAGAGGCTCTGGAAACACCATATATTTT.